These T cell receptor beta chains were read from a single sample in a study of identical twins. MiXCR, run by TCRdb on the 5' RACE reads, gives a single entry per CDR3 protein. The profile shows about 470,000 distinct CDR3 sequences, 20% to 30% of them singletons. These data were also filed under a second study, of T cells expressing NK-cell markers.

Sequenced sample: CD4+ T cells sorted from blood. These receptors were obtained from a young woman in good health. The CDR3 runs from the conserved cysteine through the conserved F or W. Fields, in order: D gene, clone size, V gene, J gene, CDR3 protein, CDR3 DNA. D genes are given only for firm matches. The size of a clone is reported for some rows only, either as once, few or many, or as a class for expanded clones.

d_call: TRBD1
clone_size: NA
v_call: TRBV20-1
j_call: TRBJ2-1
cdr3_aa: CSAPGTDRRSYNEQFF
cdr3_nt: TGCAGTGCTCCCGGGACAGACCGGAGGTCCTACAATGAGCAGTTCTTC

d_call: NA
clone_size: few
v_call: TRBV5-1
j_call: TRBJ2-6
cdr3_aa: CASSTDSGANVLTF
cdr3_nt: TGCGCCAGCAGCACAGACTCTGGGGCCAACGTCCTGACTTTC

d_call: NA
clone_size: few
v_call: TRBV10-3
j_call: TRBJ1-1
cdr3_aa: CAISESRGPTEAFF
cdr3_nt: TGTGCCATCAGTGAGTCACGGGGACCAACTGAAGCTTTCTTT

d_call: TRBD2
clone_size: NA
v_call: TRBV20-1
j_call: TRBJ2-3
cdr3_aa: CSASPSGGLDTQYF
cdr3_nt: TGCAGTGCTAGTCCGAGCGGGGGGCTGGATACGCAGTATTTT

d_call: NA
clone_size: NA
v_call: TRBV5-1
j_call: TRBJ2-7
cdr3_aa: CASSLSMGPGYEQYF
cdr3_nt: TGCGCCAGCAGCTTGTCAATGGGCCCCGGCTACGAGCAGTACTTC

d_call: NA
clone_size: few
v_call: TRBV7-7
j_call: TRBJ2-5
cdr3_aa: CASSLAVGLETQYF
cdr3_nt: TGTGCTAGCAGCTTAGCGGTGGGGCTAGAGACCCAGTACTTC

d_call: NA
clone_size: NA
v_call: TRBV12-3/TRBV12-4
j_call: TRBJ2-2
cdr3_aa: CASSLYGAGELFF
cdr3_nt: TGTGCCAGCAGTTTATATGGGGCGGGGGAGCTGTTTTTT

d_call: NA
clone_size: NA
v_call: TRBV3-1
j_call: TRBJ2-3
cdr3_aa: CASSPTFSSTDTQYF
cdr3_nt: TGTGCCAGCAGCCCAACGTTCAGTAGCACAGATACGCAGTATTTT

d_call: NA
clone_size: NA
v_call: TRBV20-1
j_call: TRBJ2-5
cdr3_aa: CSAKTQGETQYF
cdr3_nt: TGCAGTGCTAAGACCCAGGGAGAGACCCAGTACTTC

d_call: NA
clone_size: few
v_call: TRBV9
j_call: TRBJ1-2
cdr3_aa: CASSVDREYDNYGYTF
cdr3_nt: TGTGCCAGCAGCGTAGACAGGGAATACGATAACTATGGCTACACCTTC

d_call: NA
clone_size: many
v_call: TRBV7-2
j_call: TRBJ2-7
cdr3_aa: CASSLAVTYEQYF
cdr3_nt: TGTGCCAGCAGCTTAGCCGTTACCTACGAGCAGTACTTC

d_call: NA
clone_size: NA
v_call: TRBV30
j_call: TRBJ2-1
cdr3_aa: CAWVSRPGTNEQFF
cdr3_nt: TGTGCCTGGGTGTCCCGGCCCGGGACGAATGAGCAGTTCTTC

d_call: NA
clone_size: NA
v_call: TRBV10-3
j_call: TRBJ2-5
cdr3_aa: CAIQRDPQETQYF
cdr3_nt: TGTGCCATCCAAAGGGACCCACAAGAGACCCAGTACTTC

d_call: NA
clone_size: NA
v_call: TRBV5-1
j_call: TRBJ2-3
cdr3_aa: CASSVLKGDTQYF
cdr3_nt: TGCGCCAGCAGCGTGCTAAAAGGAGATACGCAGTATTTT

d_call: TRBD2
clone_size: few
v_call: TRBV12-3/TRBV12-4
j_call: TRBJ2-1
cdr3_aa: CASSDSGAYNEQFF
cdr3_nt: TGTGCCAGCAGCGACAGCGGGGCGTACAATGAGCAGTTCTTC

d_call: NA
clone_size: NA
v_call: TRBV6-5
j_call: TRBJ2-5
cdr3_aa: CASSLTGRSGETQYF
cdr3_nt: TGTGCCAGCAGTTTGACAGGGAGGTCGGGAGAGACCCAGTACTTC

d_call: TRBD2
clone_size: few
v_call: TRBV5-1
j_call: TRBJ2-2
cdr3_aa: CASSPEAGTTGELFF
cdr3_nt: TGCGCCAGCAGCCCCGAAGCGGGAACCACCGGGGAGCTGTTTTTT

d_call: NA
clone_size: few
v_call: TRBV7-2
j_call: TRBJ2-1
cdr3_aa: CASSLRDRQIIEQFF
cdr3_nt: TGTGCCAGCAGCCTCCGGGACCGCCAAATTATAGAGCAGTTCTTC

d_call: TRBD1
clone_size: NA
v_call: TRBV2
j_call: TRBJ1-1
cdr3_aa: CASTLTGEFHTEAFF
cdr3_nt: TGTGCCAGCACCTTAACAGGGGAATTCCACACTGAAGCTTTCTTT

d_call: NA
clone_size: NA
v_call: TRBV5-1
j_call: TRBJ1-2
cdr3_aa: CASSYDRSSFGYTF
cdr3_nt: TGCGCCAGCAGCTATGACAGGTCAAGTTTTGGCTACACCTTC

d_call: TRBD2
clone_size: once
v_call: TRBV20-1
j_call: TRBJ2-7
cdr3_aa: CSSRGRGLAGQRSSYEQYF
cdr3_nt: TGCAGCTCTAGGGGACGCGGCCTAGCGGGACAAAGGAGCTCCTACGAGCAGTACTTC

d_call: TRBD2
clone_size: few
v_call: TRBV20-1
j_call: TRBJ2-7
cdr3_aa: CSARGGLAGPPYEQYF
cdr3_nt: TGCAGTGCTAGAGGAGGGCTAGCGGGCCCCCCCTACGAGCAGTACTTC

d_call: NA
clone_size: few
v_call: TRBV7-2
j_call: TRBJ2-1
cdr3_aa: CASSLYGYNEQFF
cdr3_nt: TGTGCCAGCAGCTTATATGGTTACAATGAGCAGTTCTTC

d_call: NA
clone_size: NA
v_call: TRBV25-1
j_call: TRBJ2-3
cdr3_aa: CASSASGVGTDTQYF
cdr3_nt: TGTGCCAGCAGTGCCTCAGGGGTGGGCACAGATACGCAGTATTTT

d_call: NA
clone_size: NA
v_call: TRBV12-3/TRBV12-4
j_call: TRBJ1-3
cdr3_aa: CASSQTVSGNTIYF
cdr3_nt: TGTGCCAGCAGCCAAACAGTCTCTGGAAACACCATATATTTT

d_call: TRBD2
clone_size: NA
v_call: TRBV6-5
j_call: TRBJ2-1
cdr3_aa: CASSYGLAGDGEDNEQFF
cdr3_nt: TGTGCCAGCAGTTATGGTTTAGCGGGAGACGGTGAGGACAATGAGCAGTTCTTC

d_call: NA
clone_size: NA
v_call: TRBV19
j_call: TRBJ2-1
cdr3_aa: CASSIGSVSSYNEQFF
cdr3_nt: TGTGCCAGTAGTATCGGTAGCGTTAGCTCCTACAATGAGCAGTTCTTC

d_call: NA
clone_size: NA
v_call: TRBV6-5
j_call: TRBJ2-7
cdr3_aa: CASSYLRGSYEQYF
cdr3_nt: TGTGCCAGCAGTTACCTGCGGGGCTCCTACGAGCAGTACTTC

d_call: TRBD1
clone_size: NA
v_call: TRBV20-1
j_call: TRBJ2-3
cdr3_aa: CSATQGPDTQYF
cdr3_nt: TGCAGTGCTACACAGGGGCCAGATACGCAGTATTTT

d_call: NA
clone_size: few
v_call: TRBV16
j_call: TRBJ2-7
cdr3_aa: CASSQPGQPLYEQYF
cdr3_nt: TGTGCCAGCAGCCAACCGGGACAACCCCTATACGAGCAGTACTTC

d_call: TRBD1
clone_size: NA
v_call: TRBV5-1
j_call: TRBJ1-6
cdr3_aa: CASSEGTGQNSPLHF
cdr3_nt: TGCGCCAGCAGCGAAGGGACAGGGCAAAATTCACCCCTCCACTTT

d_call: NA
clone_size: few
v_call: TRBV29-1
j_call: TRBJ2-7
cdr3_aa: CSVGFSYEQYF
cdr3_nt: TGCAGCGTTGGGTTCTCCTACGAGCAGTACTTC

d_call: TRBD2
clone_size: NA
v_call: TRBV30
j_call: TRBJ2-1
cdr3_aa: CAWSVLLRLAGLNEQFF
cdr3_nt: TGTGCCTGGAGTGTACTTTTACGACTAGCGGGACTCAATGAGCAGTTCTTC

d_call: TRBD2
clone_size: NA
v_call: TRBV6-1
j_call: TRBJ2-7
cdr3_aa: CASSLQPSGPYEQYF
cdr3_nt: TGTGCCAGCAGCCTCCAGCCTAGCGGACCCTACGAGCAGTACTTC

d_call: NA
clone_size: many
v_call: TRBV5-1
j_call: TRBJ1-5
cdr3_aa: CASSLGENQPQHF
cdr3_nt: TGTGCCAGCAGCTTAGGCGAAAATCAGCCCCAGCATTTT

d_call: NA
clone_size: many
v_call: TRBV7-2
j_call: TRBJ2-1
cdr3_aa: CASSLSGISYNEQFF
cdr3_nt: TGTGCCAGCAGCTTATCCGGGATATCCTACAATGAGCAGTTCTTC

d_call: TRBD2
clone_size: few
v_call: TRBV29-1
j_call: TRBJ2-1
cdr3_aa: CSVEAPSGNYNEQFF
cdr3_nt: TGCAGCGTTGAAGCGCCTAGCGGGAACTACAATGAGCAGTTCTTC

d_call: NA
clone_size: NA
v_call: TRBV12-3/TRBV12-4
j_call: TRBJ2-3
cdr3_aa: CASRMMSTDTRYF
cdr3_nt: TGTGCCAGCAGGATGATGAGCACAGATACGCGGTATTTT

d_call: TRBD2
clone_size: NA
v_call: TRBV7-8
j_call: TRBJ2-7
cdr3_aa: CASSARLAGYYEQYF
cdr3_nt: TGTGCCAGCAGCGCCCGACTAGCGGGGTACTACGAGCAGTACTTC

d_call: NA
clone_size: NA
v_call: TRBV20-1
j_call: TRBJ2-1
cdr3_aa: CSARDRAGNALNEQFF
cdr3_nt: TGCAGTGCTAGAGATCGGGCGGGGAATGCGTTGAATGAGCAGTTCTTC

d_call: TRBD2
clone_size: few
v_call: TRBV19
j_call: TRBJ2-1
cdr3_aa: CASRDLLAGEFNEQFF
cdr3_nt: TGTGCCAGTAGGGATCTCCTAGCGGGAGAGTTCAATGAGCAGTTCTTC

d_call: NA
clone_size: few
v_call: TRBV12-3/TRBV12-4
j_call: TRBJ2-1
cdr3_aa: CASRNVFYNEQFF
cdr3_nt: TGTGCCAGCAGAAATGTTTTCTACAATGAGCAGTTCTTC

d_call: NA
clone_size: NA
v_call: TRBV20-1
j_call: TRBJ1-1
cdr3_aa: CSAIPGRGISEAFF
cdr3_nt: TGCAGTGCTATCCCGGGACGGGGTATTTCTGAAGCTTTCTTT

d_call: NA
clone_size: NA
v_call: TRBV7-9
j_call: TRBJ1-5
cdr3_aa: CASTPGDQPQHF
cdr3_nt: TGTGCCAGCACCCCAGGGGATCAGCCCCAGCATTTT

d_call: NA
clone_size: NA
v_call: TRBV18
j_call: TRBJ2-5
cdr3_aa: CASSPTWETQYF
cdr3_nt: TGTGCCAGCTCACCCACCTGGGAGACCCAGTACTTC

d_call: NA
clone_size: NA
v_call: TRBV12-3/TRBV12-4
j_call: TRBJ1-2
cdr3_aa: CASNSPNYGYTF
cdr3_nt: TGTGCCAGCAATAGCCCCAACTATGGCTACACCTTC

d_call: TRBD1
clone_size: NA
v_call: TRBV5-1
j_call: TRBJ2-7
cdr3_aa: CASSPVTGGFHEQYF
cdr3_nt: TGCGCCAGCAGCCCCGTTACAGGGGGGTTCCACGAGCAGTACTTC

d_call: NA
clone_size: few
v_call: TRBV20-1
j_call: TRBJ1-2
cdr3_aa: CSARAPNGQFHGYTF
cdr3_nt: TGCAGTGCTAGAGCCCCAAACGGACAGTTCCATGGCTACACCTTC

d_call: TRBD2
clone_size: NA
v_call: TRBV20-1
j_call: TRBJ2-7
cdr3_aa: CSARVSSGTYEQYF
cdr3_nt: TGCAGTGCTAGAGTCTCTAGCGGAACCTACGAGCAGTACTTC

d_call: NA
clone_size: many
v_call: TRBV6-1
j_call: TRBJ2-7
cdr3_aa: CASSTDTSEQYF
cdr3_nt: TGTGCCAGCAGTACCGACACGAGCGAGCAGTACTTC

d_call: NA
clone_size: NA
v_call: TRBV20-1
j_call: TRBJ2-3
cdr3_aa: CSARKVAGTDTQYF
cdr3_nt: TGCAGTGCTAGAAAGGTAGCGGGCACAGATACGCAGTATTTT

d_call: NA
clone_size: few
v_call: TRBV20-1
j_call: TRBJ1-6
cdr3_aa: CSARADMRDNSPLHF
cdr3_nt: TGCAGTGCTAGAGCGGACATGAGGGATAATTCACCCCTCCACTTT

d_call: NA
clone_size: few
v_call: TRBV29-1
j_call: TRBJ2-6
cdr3_aa: CSVEDPLGAGANVLTF
cdr3_nt: TGCAGCGTTGAAGATCCGTTGGGGGCTGGGGCCAACGTCCTGACTTTC

d_call: NA
clone_size: few
v_call: TRBV20-1
j_call: TRBJ2-3
cdr3_aa: CSARYGGGTDTQYF
cdr3_nt: TGCAGTGCTAGATATGGAGGGGGCACAGATACGCAGTATTTT

d_call: NA
clone_size: many
v_call: TRBV20-1
j_call: TRBJ1-2
cdr3_aa: CSARAYYNYGYTF
cdr3_nt: TGCAGTGCTAGGGCTTACTACAACTATGGCTACACCTTC